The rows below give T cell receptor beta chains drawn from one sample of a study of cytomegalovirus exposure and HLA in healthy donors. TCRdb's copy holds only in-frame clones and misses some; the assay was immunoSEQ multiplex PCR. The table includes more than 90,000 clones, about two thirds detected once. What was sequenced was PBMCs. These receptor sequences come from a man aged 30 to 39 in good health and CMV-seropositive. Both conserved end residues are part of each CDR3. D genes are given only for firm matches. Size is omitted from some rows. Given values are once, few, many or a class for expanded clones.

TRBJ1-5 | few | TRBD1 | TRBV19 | TGTGCCAGTAGTTCTAATACAGGGGGCCATAGCAATCAGCCCCAGCATTTT | CASSSNTGGHSNQPQHF
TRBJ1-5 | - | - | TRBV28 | TGTGCCAGCAAGGGGAATCAGCCCCAGCATTTT | CASKGNQPQHF
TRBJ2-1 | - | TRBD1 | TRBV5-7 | TGTGCCAGCAGCTTGAGAAGACAGGGCGGCGAGCAGTTCTTC | CASSLRRQGGEQFF
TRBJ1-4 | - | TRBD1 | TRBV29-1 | TGCAGCGCAAGTAGGACAGGGGTCGGGGAAAGTGAAAAACTGTTTTTT | CSASRTGVGESEKLFF
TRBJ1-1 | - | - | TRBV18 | TGTGCCAGCTCACCGTCAGCGGACCTGGACACTGAAGCTTTCTTT | CASSPSADLDTEAFF
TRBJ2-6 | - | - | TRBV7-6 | TGTGCCAGCAGCTTACGTGCTGGGGCCAACGTCCTGACTTTC | CASSLRAGANVLTF
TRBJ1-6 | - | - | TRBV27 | TGTGCCAGCAGCTTTGGGACATTCAGTTCACCCCTCCACTTT | CASSFGTFSSPLHF
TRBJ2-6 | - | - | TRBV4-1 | TGCGCCAGCAGCCAAAGGTCCTCTCCAGGGGCCAACGTCCTGATTTTC | CASSQRSSPGANVLIF
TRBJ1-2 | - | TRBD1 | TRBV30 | TGTGCCTGGAGTCTTGGACAGGGGGCACATGGCTACACCTTC | CAWSLGQGAHGYTF
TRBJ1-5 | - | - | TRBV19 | TGTGCCAGTAAGACCCGAGGGGGGGGTGGTCAGCCCCAGCATTTT | CASKTRGGGGQPQHF
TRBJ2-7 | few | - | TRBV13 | TGTGCCAGCAGCTTAGCAGGTTTGGGTTACGAGCAGTACTTC | CASSLAGLGYEQYF